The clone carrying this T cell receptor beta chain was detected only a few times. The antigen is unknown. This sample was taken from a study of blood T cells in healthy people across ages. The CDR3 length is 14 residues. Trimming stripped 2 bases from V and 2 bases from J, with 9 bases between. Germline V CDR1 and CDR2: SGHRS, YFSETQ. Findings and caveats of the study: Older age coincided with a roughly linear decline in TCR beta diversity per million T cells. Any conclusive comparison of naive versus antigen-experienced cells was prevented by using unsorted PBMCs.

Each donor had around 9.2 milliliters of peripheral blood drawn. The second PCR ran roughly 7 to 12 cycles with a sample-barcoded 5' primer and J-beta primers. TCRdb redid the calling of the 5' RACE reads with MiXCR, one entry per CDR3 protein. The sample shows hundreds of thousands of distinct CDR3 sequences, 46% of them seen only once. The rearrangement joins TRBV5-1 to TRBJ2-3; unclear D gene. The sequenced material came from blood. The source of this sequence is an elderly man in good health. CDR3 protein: CASSLGSLTDTQYF. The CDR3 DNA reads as TGCGCCAGCAGCTTAGGCAGCCTCACAGATACGCAGTATTTT.